The 3 T cell receptor beta chains given below trace back to one sample, sequenced in a study of blood T cell repertoires in COVID-19. The protocol was immunoSEQ multiplex PCR, while the TCRdb copy is restricted to in-frame clones and leaves out a portion. The data show around 150,000 clones, around 84% seen once. The sequenced sample was peripheral blood. The origin of the receptors is an elderly woman with acute or convalescent COVID-19.

There are a few counts of this clone. The rearrangement uses TRBV9 and TRBJ1-3; D unresolved. Trimming removed 0 bases at V and 1 base at J, with 17 bases between. The CDR3 length is 18 residues. Germline-derived CDR1 and CDR2 are SGDLS and YYNGEE. CDR3 DNA: TGTGCCAGCAGCGTAGAGGGAGGGCAGCGTGCTTCTGGAAACACCATATATTTT. This sequence encodes CASSVEGGQRASGNTIYF.

This CDR3 is CASSSQMNTEAFF. As DNA, the CDR3 is TGTGCCAGTAGTAGTCAGATGAACACTGAAGCTTTCTTT. The V and J genes are TRBV19 and TRBJ1-1; D unclear. Germline CDR1 and CDR2: LNHDA and SQIVND (reference sequence). This CDR3 has 13 amino acids. V lost 4 bases and J lost 0, with 6 bases in between.

The V call is TRBV27, the J call TRBJ2-7, with D possibly being TRBD1 (6 bases). Per germline, CDR1 MNHEY and CDR2 SMNVEV (reference sequence). The V and J ends lost 2 bases and 3 bases respectively, with 14 bases between them. CDR3 length: 15 amino acids. In nucleotides, the CDR3 is TGTGCCAGCAGTTTAAGGGGGAACTCTTACTACGAGCAGTACTTC. It translates to CASSLRGNSYYEQYF.